This record looks at one TCR beta chain sequence and its context. The record originates from a study of blood T cell repertoires in COVID-19. Across the whole study: Sources were T cells, B-cell-depleted T cells, or PBMCs; the material itself was cDNA or gDNA.

CDR1 LGHDT and CDR2 YNNKEL come from the germline V gene (reference sequence). The CDR3 is 15 residues long. Trimming removed 3 bases from V and 4 bases from J; junction bases left unmatched: 7. Authors' analysis steps: Amplified reference gene primers provided the basis for estimating nucleated cell counts. Using immunoSEQ multiplex PCR, the repertoire was profiled, and TCRdb retains in-frame clones only, with some absent. V, J and clone size reflect that table, while D and trimming were determined from the DNA. The table has 40,000 to 50,000 clones, about 90% seen once. The chain carries TRBV3-1 (or the pseudogene TRBV3-2) and TRBJ2-7; 9 bases agree with TRBD1. Sequenced material: peripheral blood. The receptor was isolated from a man in his 70s with active COVID-19. The CDR3 region has the DNA TGTGCCAGCAGCCAGACCGGGACAGGGCGGTACGAGCAGTACTTC. It encodes CASSQTGTGRYEQYF.